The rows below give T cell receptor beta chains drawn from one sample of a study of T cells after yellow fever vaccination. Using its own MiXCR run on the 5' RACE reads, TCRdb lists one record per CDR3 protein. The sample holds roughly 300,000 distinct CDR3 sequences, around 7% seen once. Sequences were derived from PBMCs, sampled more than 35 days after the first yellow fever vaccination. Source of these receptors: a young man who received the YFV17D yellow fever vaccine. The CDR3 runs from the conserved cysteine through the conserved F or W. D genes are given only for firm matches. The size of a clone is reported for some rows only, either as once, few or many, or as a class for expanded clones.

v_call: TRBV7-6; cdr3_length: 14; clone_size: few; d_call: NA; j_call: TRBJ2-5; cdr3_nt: TGTGCCAGCAGCGAGGGACTTCTCCAAGAGACCCAGTACTTC; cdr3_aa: CASSEGLLQETQYF
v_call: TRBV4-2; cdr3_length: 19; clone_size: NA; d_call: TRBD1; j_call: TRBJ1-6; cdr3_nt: TGTGCCAGCAGCCAAGAGACCCACTTCCAGGGACAGGGGAATTCACCCCTCCACTTT; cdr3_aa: CASSQETHFQGQGNSPLHF
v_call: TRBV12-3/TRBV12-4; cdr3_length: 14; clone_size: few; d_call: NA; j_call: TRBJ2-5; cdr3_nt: TGTGCCAGCAGGTTCAGGGGATACCAAGAGACCCAGTACTTC; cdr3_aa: CASRFRGYQETQYF
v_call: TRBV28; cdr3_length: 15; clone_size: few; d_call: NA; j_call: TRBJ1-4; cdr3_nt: TGTGCCAGCAGCCAATACAGGGCAACTAATGAAAAACTGTTTTTT; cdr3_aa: CASSQYRATNEKLFF
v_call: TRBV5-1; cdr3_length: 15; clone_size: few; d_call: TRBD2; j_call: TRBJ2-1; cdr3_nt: TGCGCCAGCAGCTACGGGACTAGCGGGGACAATGAGCAGTTCTTC; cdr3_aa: CASSYGTSGDNEQFF
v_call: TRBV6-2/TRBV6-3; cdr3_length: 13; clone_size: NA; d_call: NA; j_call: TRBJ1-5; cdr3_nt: TGTGCCAGCAGCCCGTCGTCCGGTCAGCCCCAGCATTTT; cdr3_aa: CASSPSSGQPQHF
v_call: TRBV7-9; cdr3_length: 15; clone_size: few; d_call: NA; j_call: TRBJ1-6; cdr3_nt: TGTGCCAGCAGGGAACGGCCCGGGGGCAATTCACCCCTCCACTTT; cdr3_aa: CASRERPGGNSPLHF
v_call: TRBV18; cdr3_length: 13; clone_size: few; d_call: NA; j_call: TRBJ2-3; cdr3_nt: TGTGCCAGCTCTGGGGATCCGGGAGATACGCAGTATTTT; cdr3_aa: CASSGDPGDTQYF
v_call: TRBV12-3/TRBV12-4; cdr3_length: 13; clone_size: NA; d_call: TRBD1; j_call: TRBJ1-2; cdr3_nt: TGTGCCAGCAGCCTCTTAGGGACAGGGGGCTACACCTTC; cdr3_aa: CASSLLGTGGYTF
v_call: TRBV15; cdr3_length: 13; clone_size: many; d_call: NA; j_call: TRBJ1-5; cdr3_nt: TGTGCCACCAGCAGCGGAGGAGCTCAGCCCCAGCATTTT; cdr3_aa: CATSSGGAQPQHF
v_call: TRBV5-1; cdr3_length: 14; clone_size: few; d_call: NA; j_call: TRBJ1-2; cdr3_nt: TGCGCCAGCAGCCTTGGGGACCTGGACTATGGCTACACCTTC; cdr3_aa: CASSLGDLDYGYTF
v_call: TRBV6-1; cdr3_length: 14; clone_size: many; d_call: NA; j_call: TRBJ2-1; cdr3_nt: TGTGCCAGCAGCGCTGCCGGCTCCTACAATGAGCAGTTCTTC; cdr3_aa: CASSAAGSYNEQFF
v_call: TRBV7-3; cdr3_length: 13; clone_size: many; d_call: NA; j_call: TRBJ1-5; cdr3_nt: TGTGCCAGCAGCTCGGGAAGCAATCAGCCCCAGCATTTT; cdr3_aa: CASSSGSNQPQHF
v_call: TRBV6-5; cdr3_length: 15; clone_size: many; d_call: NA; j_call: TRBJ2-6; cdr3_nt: TGTGCCAGCAGTTACACAGGGACAGGGGCCAACGTCCTGACTTTC; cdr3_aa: CASSYTGTGANVLTF
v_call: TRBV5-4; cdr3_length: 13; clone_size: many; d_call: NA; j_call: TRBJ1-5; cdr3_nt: TGTGCCAGCAGCTTGTGGGGGGATCAGCCCCAGCATTTT; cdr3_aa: CASSLWGDQPQHF
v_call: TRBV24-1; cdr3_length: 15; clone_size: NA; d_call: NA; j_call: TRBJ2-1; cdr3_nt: TGTGCCACCAATCACCAGGGTCTTGCGTACAATGAGCAGTTCTTC; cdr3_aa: CATNHQGLAYNEQFF
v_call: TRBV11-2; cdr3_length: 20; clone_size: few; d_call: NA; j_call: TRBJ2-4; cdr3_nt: TGTGCCAGCAGCTTAGTTCGATTCGGGGTTCACACGGGGGCCAAAAACATTCAGTACTTC; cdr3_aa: CASSLVRFGVHTGAKNIQYF
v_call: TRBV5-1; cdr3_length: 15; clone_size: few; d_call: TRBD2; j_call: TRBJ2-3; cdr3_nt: TGCGCCAGCAGCTTTCCGCGGGGGGCCCCGAATACGCAGTATTTT; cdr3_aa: CASSFPRGAPNTQYF
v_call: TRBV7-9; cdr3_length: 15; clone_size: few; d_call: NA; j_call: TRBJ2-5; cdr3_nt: TGTGCCAGCAGCCCCTACGGGGGTTCCCAAGAGACCCAGTACTTC; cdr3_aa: CASSPYGGSQETQYF
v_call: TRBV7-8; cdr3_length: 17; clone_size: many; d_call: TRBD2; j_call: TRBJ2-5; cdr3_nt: TGTGCCAGCAGCTTCCCTTTAGCGGGGGGGCCTCAAGAGACCCAGTACTTC; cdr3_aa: CASSFPLAGGPQETQYF
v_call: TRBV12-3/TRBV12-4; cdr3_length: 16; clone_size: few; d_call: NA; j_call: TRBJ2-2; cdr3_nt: TGTGCCAGCAGTTTAGCGGCAGGGGCTAACACCGGGGAGCTGTTTTTT; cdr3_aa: CASSLAAGANTGELFF
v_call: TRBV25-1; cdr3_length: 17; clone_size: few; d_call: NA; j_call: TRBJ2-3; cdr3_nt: TGTGCCAGCAGTGCCACAAGTCTGGGCTTCGCCGTGGATACGCAGTATTTT; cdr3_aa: CASSATSLGFAVDTQYF
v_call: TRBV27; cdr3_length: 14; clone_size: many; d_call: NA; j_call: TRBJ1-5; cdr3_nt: TGTGCCAGCAGTTTAGTGGGGGGCCATCAGCCCCAGCATTTT; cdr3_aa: CASSLVGGHQPQHF
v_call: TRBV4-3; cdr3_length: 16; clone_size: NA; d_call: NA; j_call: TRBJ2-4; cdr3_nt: TGCGCCAGCAGCCAGGACAGCAACAGGGCCAAAAACATTCAGTACTTC; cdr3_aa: CASSQDSNRAKNIQYF
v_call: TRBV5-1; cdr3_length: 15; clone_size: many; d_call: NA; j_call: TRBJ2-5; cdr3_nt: TGCGCCAGCAGCTTGTTGTCTAGCGCTCTCGAGACCCAGTACTTC; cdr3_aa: CASSLLSSALETQYF
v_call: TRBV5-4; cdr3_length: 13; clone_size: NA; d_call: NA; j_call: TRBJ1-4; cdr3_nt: TGTGCCAGCAGCTTTTTGGGTGATGAAAAACTGTTTTTT; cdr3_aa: CASSFLGDEKLFF